This TCR beta chain was recorded in a study of identical twins. Study-level findings and limits: Cord blood's abundant beta clonotypes had fewer insertions, unlike memory repertoires. Cross-sectional statistical analysis, not tracking of the same donors, underpinned the conclusions.

This clonotype was recorded a few times. Its antigen is not known. TCRdb ran MiXCR on the 5' RACE reads and lists one entry per CDR3 protein. The data contain 540,000 or so distinct CDR3 sequences, approximately 20% of them singletons. The same sample was also used in a study of yellow fever vaccine responses in identical twins.

The clonotype originates from a woman under 30 in good health. Sequenced sample: CD4+ T cells sorted from blood.

The CDR3 coding sequence is TGTGCCAGCAGTTTATTGGAATATAATTCACCCCTCCACTTT. As protein: CASSLLEYNSPLHF. This chain uses TRBV12-3 or TRBV12-4 with TRBJ1-6; D is uncertain. V was pared by 2 bases and J by 4 bases, with 6 bases between. The CDR3 covers 14 residues.